Below, one T cell receptor (beta chain) is given with its context. No antigen is known for it. No much larger clone exists at a distance of one base, and base qualities are not known. Collaborating institutions collected whole blood in K2EDTA tubes following their own protocols. For TCRbeta analysis, collaborator samples were shipped as frozen whole blood, as isolated PBMCs, or as DNA extracted from either sample type. This sample is part of a study of blood T cell repertoires in COVID-19 (dated by TCRdb to 2018 to 2021). Study-level background: The collaborator samples originated in the United States, Italy and Spain and spanned the acute and convalescent phases of COVID-19. The material from the prospective study consisted of cDNA or gDNA derived from T cells, B-cell-depleted T cells, or PBMCs. Deeply sampled blood TCRbeta repertoires from subjects exposed to, actively infected with, or recovered from COVID-19 were included in the dataset. The repertoires were released in a freely available public database meant as a resource for research on the immune response to SARS-CoV-2. Samples were obtained from the ongoing ImmuneRACE study (first 160 participants) and from over a thousand subjects provided by 6 global collaborators. Nearly every sample came with metadata listing a de-identified subject ID, COVID-19 status, age in years and sex. HLA class I and class II types, where available, came from metadata supplied by the sample provider rather than from assay-based typing.

The germline V gene (reference sequence) provides CDR1 MNHNY and CDR2 SVGAGI. Deletion took 7 bases off V and 7 bases off J, with a span of 17 bases between the germline ends. The CDR3 holds 13 amino acids from the cysteine to the phenylalanine. Just CDR3 DNA is preserved here, 39 bases in frame from base 1. TCRbeta CDR3 regions were amplified from genomic DNA using the immunoSEQ Assay, a bias-controlled multiplex PCR. Per the authors' processing: Within the assay, amplification of reference gene primers was used to estimate how many nucleated cells each sample contained. To quantify the absolute abundance of each unique TCRbeta CDR3 rearrangement, sequence reads were collapsed and filtered. Productive Simpson clonality was computed per sample as the square root of Simpson's diversity index over productive rearrangements. TCRdb took over this immuneACCESS table, retaining in-frame rearrangements with V and J assigned. Such tables are incomplete; in checked studies, under half of the missing clones stem from an unresolved V gene, and the remainder is unexplained. The V and J calls and clone size are taken from that table; D and trimming were inferred from the DNA. A total of some 71,000 clones appear in this sample, roughly 82% of them only once. The ten most abundant clones make up about a fifth of the sample.

What the work shows at the level of the full study, not this receptor alone: The amount of clinical and demographic metadata varied by source and participant and was provided uncurated.

Sequencing used peripheral blood. The rearranged segments are TRBV6-6 and TRBJ2-7; TRBD2 might be the D gene, on 5 matching bases. The source of this sequence is a woman aged 45 to 65 with acute or convalescent COVID-19. The CDR3 in this case is CASTPSGILEQYF. At the DNA level, the sequence is TGTGCCAGCACCCCGTCGGGGATTTTGGAGCAGTACTTC.